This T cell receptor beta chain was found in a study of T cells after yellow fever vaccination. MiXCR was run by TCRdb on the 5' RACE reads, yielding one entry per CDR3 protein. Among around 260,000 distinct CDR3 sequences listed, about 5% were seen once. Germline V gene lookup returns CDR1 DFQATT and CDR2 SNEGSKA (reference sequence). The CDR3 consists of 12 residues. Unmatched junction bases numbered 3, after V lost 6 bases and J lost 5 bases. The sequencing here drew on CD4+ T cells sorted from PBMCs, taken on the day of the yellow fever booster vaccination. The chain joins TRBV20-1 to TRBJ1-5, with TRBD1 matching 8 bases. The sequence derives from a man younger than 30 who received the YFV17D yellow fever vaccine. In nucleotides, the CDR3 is TGCAGTGCCGCACAGGGGGATCAGCCCCAGCATTTT. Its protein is CSAAQGDQPQHF.